These 21 T cell receptor beta chains originate from one sample sequenced in a study of identical twins. MiXCR was run by TCRdb on the 5' RACE reads, yielding one entry per CDR3 protein. The sample yields 500,000 or so distinct CDR3 sequences, roughly a fifth seen once. Another study also made use of these data, one on T cells expressing NK-cell markers.

Sequenced: CD4+ T cells sorted from blood. These receptors all come from a woman aged 18 to 35 in good health.

The rearrangement uses TRBV2 and TRBJ2-7; D gene unclear. With 2 bases removed from V and 6 bases from J, the gap between germline ends came to 11 bases. This CDR3 contains 13 residues. Germline CDR1 SNHLY, CDR2 FYNNEI. As DNA, the CDR3 is TGTGCCAGCAGTGAAATGGGAAGTGGCGAGCAGTACTTC. This gives the protein CASSEMGSGEQYF.

This clonotype came up a few times. The chain has TRBV12-3 or TRBV12-4 and TRBJ2-4, with D hard to call. This CDR3 is 14 amino acids long. The V end lost 6 bases, the J end lost 4 bases, and 13 bases lay between the germline ends. The chain's CDR3 is CASRGSEGKNIQYF. The CDR3 DNA follows: TGTGCCAGCAGAGGCTCGGAAGGGAAAAACATTCAGTACTTC.

This clonotype was seen a few times. The V call is TRBV20-1, the J call TRBJ1-1; D is undetermined. Germline V gives CDR1 DFQATT, CDR2 SNEGSKA (reference sequence). V was clipped by 3 bases and J by 3 bases, with 11 bases between them. The CDR3 extends over 13 amino acids. DNA for the CDR3: TGCAGTGCTAGTAACAGCGGGGACACTGAAGCTTTCTTT. Translating gives CSASNSGDTEAFF.

In its sample, this clonotype was seen a few times. This rearrangement joins TRBV20-1 to TRBJ1-2, with TRBD1 identical over 10 bases. CDR1 DFQATT and CDR2 SNEGSKA come from the germline V gene (reference sequence). This CDR3 is 14 amino acids long. The V gene end was trimmed by 5 bases and the J gene end by 7 bases; junction bases not matched to a gene: 10. The CDR3 coding sequence is TGCAGTGCTCCGCCCGAGGACAGGGGGTTTGGCTACACCTTC. Amino acid sequence: CSAPPEDRGFGYTF.

The rearrangement links TRBV5-1 to TRBJ2-3; D may match TRBD1 or TRBD2 (7 bases each). Germline V gives CDR1 SGHRS, CDR2 YFSETQ. V was clipped by 2 bases and J by 2 bases, with 12 bases between them. The CDR3 contains 15 residues. CDR3: CASSLAGGATDTQYF. The CDR3 DNA sequence: TGCGCCAGCAGCTTAGCAGGGGGGGCCACAGATACGCAGTATTTT.

This clonotype was seen a handful of times. The chain couples TRBV6-2 or TRBV6-3 to TRBJ2-1, with TRBD2 as a possible D gene (5 bases). V lost 8 bases and J 7 bases, leaving 12 bases between the germline ends. This CDR3 region has 12 residues. CDR1 is MNHEY, CDR2 SVGEGT, per germline. CDR3 loop: CASLGDENEQFF. The CDR3 DNA reads as TGTGCCAGCTTGGGAGATGAAAATGAGCAGTTCTTC.

This clonotype was detected ten times or more. The V call is TRBV12-3 or TRBV12-4, the J call TRBJ2-2; no clear D gene. V dropped 6 bases and J dropped 6 bases, with 11 bases sitting between them. The CDR3 length is 13 residues. Here the CDR3 DNA reads TGTGCCAGCAGCCGTGGTGAGCCCGGGGAGCTGTTTTTT. Protein sequence: CASSRGEPGELFF.

The sample holds many counts of this clonotype. The chain's CDR3 is CASGAGDYNEQFF. The DNA for the CDR3 is TGTGCCAGCGGGGCGGGGGACTACAATGAGCAGTTCTTC. This rearrangement joins TRBV2 to TRBJ2-1, with TRBD2 identical over 7 bases. This CDR3 is 13 amino acids long. V was pared by 8 bases and J by 3 bases, with 4 bases of the junction left unmatched. Germline CDR1 and CDR2: SNHLY and FYNNEI. The entire variable domain, with the rest obtained from reference TRBV2 and TRBJ2-1, is as follows: EPEVTQTPSHQVTQMGQEVILRCVPISNHLYFYWYRQILGQKVEFLVSFYNNEISEKSEIFDDQFSVERPDGSNFTLKIRSTKLEDSAMYFCASGAGDYNEQFFGPGTRLTVL.

This sequence joins TRBV20-1 and TRBJ2-1, with 10 bases that match TRBD2. Trimming removed 6 bases from V and 15 bases from J; junction bases left unmatched: 14. Germline CDR1 DFQATT, CDR2 SNEGSKA (reference sequence). The CDR3 is made up of 13 amino acids. DNA of the CDR3: TGCAGTGCCCCTAGGACTAGCGGAGTAGAGTTGTTCTTC. Its translation is CSAPRTSGVELFF.

This clonotype was recorded a few times. The rearrangement links TRBV5-1 to TRBJ1-2, with 9 bases that match TRBD1. Germline-derived CDR1 and CDR2 are SGHRS and YFSETQ. Trimming took 4 bases from V and 4 from J; bases not matched to a gene: 8. This CDR3 comprises 15 residues. CDR3 residues: CASSPHVDRGYGYTF. CDR3 in DNA: TGCGCCAGCAGCCCCCACGTGGACAGGGGCTATGGCTACACCTTC.

This clonotype was recorded a few times. The rearrangement uses TRBV12-3 or TRBV12-4 and TRBJ1-5; no clear D gene. The CDR3 totals 13 residues. The V end lost 3 bases, the J end lost 4 bases, and 7 bases lay between the germline ends. CDR3 residues: CASSFRENQPQHF. DNA of the CDR3: TGTGCCAGCAGTTTTAGAGAGAATCAGCCCCAGCATTTT.

The chain couples TRBV6-5 to TRBJ1-5; D ambiguous. The CDR3 extends over 14 amino acids. Trimming stripped 6 bases from V and 6 bases from J, with 15 bases between. CDR1 is MNHEY, CDR2 SVGAGI, per germline. The CDR3 nucleotides are TGTGCCAGCAGCTACCTATCAGCTATTCAGCCCCAGCATTTT. Translated: CASSYLSAIQPQHF.

The chain is built from TRBV9 and TRBJ2-7; the D gene is possibly TRBD2 (6 bases). Germline V lookup: CDR1 SGDLS, CDR2 YYNGEE. The CDR3 covers 11 residues. Trimming cost V 3 bases and J 9 bases, with 10 bases left between them. CDR3 loop: CASSDGGMQYF. As DNA, the CDR3 is TGTGCCAGCAGCGATGGGGGGATGCAGTACTTC.

The chain combines TRBV11-2 with TRBJ2-3; possibly TRBD1 or TRBD2 for D (7 bases each). This CDR3 spans 14 amino acids. The germline V and J ends were trimmed by 5 bases and 6 bases, with 15 bases remaining between them. CDR1 and CDR2 (germline): SGHAT, FQNNGV. The CDR3, as DNA: TGTGCCAGCAGCGCGCAGGGGGGGGGTGATACGCAGTATTTT. Translating gives CASSAQGGGDTQYF.

This clonotype turned up a few times. The chain employs TRBV20-1 and TRBJ1-5; D is unclear. CDR3 length equals 14 residues. V dropped 3 bases and J dropped 3 bases, with 12 bases sitting between them. Germline CDR1 DFQATT, CDR2 SNEGSKA (reference sequence). The CDR3 here is CSASPNYLNQPQHF. CDR3 sequence (DNA): TGCAGTGCTAGTCCCAACTATCTCAATCAGCCCCAGCATTTT.

This clonotype was counted between two and nine times. The chain links TRBV11-2 to TRBJ2-1; TRBD2 aligns across 7 bases. V lost 5 bases and J lost 1; bases outside the gene matches: 14. Germline loops: CDR1 SGHAT, CDR2 FQNNGV. The CDR3 runs to 18 residues. The CDR3 DNA is TGTGCCAGCAGCCGGGTGAGGAAGCTAGCGGAGTCCTACAATGAGCAGTTCTTC. It translates to CASSRVRKLAESYNEQFF.

This chain links TRBV20-1 with TRBJ2-2, with TRBD2 identical over 7 bases. Germline V gene lookup returns CDR1 DFQATT and CDR2 SNEGSKA (reference sequence). CDR3 size: 14 residues. The J segment lost 4 bases and the V segment lost 2 bases, leaving 4 bases of the junction unmatched. CDR3 amino acids: CSARLAGATGELFF. The CDR3 bases are TGCAGTGCTAGATTGGCGGGAGCCACCGGGGAGCTGTTTTTT.

The chain couples TRBV5-5 to TRBJ1-2; TRBD1 aligns across 9 bases. Germline V CDR1 and CDR2: SGHKS, YYEKEE (reference sequence). The CDR3 is made up of 13 amino acids. The trim removed 0 bases at V and 6 bases at J, leaving 0 bases unmatched. Written as DNA, the CDR3 is TGTGCCAGCAGCTTGGGGACAGGGGATGGCTACACCTTC. Protein product: CASSLGTGDGYTF.

The chain combines TRBV25-1 with TRBJ1-1; D possibly corresponds to TRBD1 (5 bases). The CDR3 length is 12 residues. V shed 8 bases and J shed 5 bases, with 12 bases lying between them. Germline assignment: CDR1 MGHDK and CDR2 SYGVNS. CDR3 sequence: CASERGGTEAFF. The CDR3 nucleotides are TGTGCCAGCGAACGGGGGGGAACTGAAGCTTTCTTT.

This clonotype appeared many times. The V and J genes are TRBV29-1 and TRBJ2-1; D is undetermined. This CDR3 spans 10 amino acids. The V end was cut by 4 bases, the J end by 9 bases, with 7 bases between. Germline V gives CDR1 SQVTM, CDR2 ANQGSEA. CDR3 nucleotide sequence: TGCAGCGTTGCTGTCATTGAGCAGTTCTTC. Translated: CSVAVIEQFF.

The V gene is TRBV7-9, the J gene TRBJ2-7; no definite D call. The CDR3 totals 16 residues. Trimming pared 5 bases from V and 0 bases from J, leaving 17 bases between. CDR1 and CDR2 (germline): SEHNR, FQNEAQ (reference sequence). This chain's CDR3 is CASSPIPRARSYEQYF. Written as DNA, the CDR3 is TGTGCCAGCAGCCCAATCCCACGGGCCCGCTCCTACGAGCAGTACTTC.